The source of this T cell receptor (beta chain) is a study of OX40 agonist ivuxolimab in advanced cancers. Overall study: An agonistic anti-OX40 (CD134) antibody, ivuxolimab, was used to treat the patients.

This CDR3 spans 16 amino acids. The V end was cut by 3 bases, the J end by 7 bases, with 21 bases between. CDR1 and CDR2 from the germline V gene are LNHDA and SQIVND (reference sequence). Sequenced by immunoSEQ multiplex PCR; TCRdb stores in-frame clones only, minus some. This sample yields 11,000 or so clones, of which about four fifths are seen a single time; almost 40% belongs to the top ten. J is TRBJ1-1 and V is TRBV19, with D possibly matching TRBD1 (5 bases). The specimen comprised CD4+ or CD8+ T cells sorted from blood, sampled in a trial of the OX40 agonist ivuxolimab. The TCR originated in an adult with an advanced solid tumor such as melanoma, head and neck, liver or kidney cancer. The CDR3: CASSIPSSHGANEAFF. DNA of the CDR3: TGTGCCAGTAGTATCCCCTCTAGTCATGGGGCAAATGAAGCTTTCTTT. The entire variable domain, with the rest obtained from reference TRBV19 and TRBJ1-1, is as follows: DGGITQSPKYLFRKEGQNVTLSCEQNLNHDAMYWYRQDPGQGLRLIYYSQIVNDFQKGDIAEGYSVSREKKESFPLTVTSAQKNPTAFYLCASSIPSSHGANEAFFGQGTRLTVV.